One and the same sample provided the 3 T cell receptor beta chains below, sequenced in a study of blood T cell repertoires in COVID-19. Method: immunoSEQ multiplex PCR; TCRdb's copy keeps in-frame clones and lacks some. Of fewer than 700,000 clones in the sample, roughly nine tenths are singletons; the top ten hold 7.8%. The sample comprised peripheral blood. These receptors were obtained from a woman between 45 and 60 years old with COVID-19, enrolled during active disease.

Notes on this clone: Other DNA sequences in this sample translate to the same CDR3. The chain recombines TRBV18 with TRBJ1-5; 7 positions agree with TRBD1. The CDR3 spans 13 residues. Germline trimming cut 3 bases from V and 4 bases from J; bases unmatched to any gene: 0. The germline CDR1 and CDR2 sequences are KGHSH and LQKENI. This CDR3 reads CASSPTGNQPQHF. The CDR3, as DNA: TGTGCCAGCTCACCGACAGGGAATCAGCCCCAGCATTTT.

The rearrangement links TRBV6-5 to TRBJ2-2; D gene ambiguous. The V gene lost 6 bases and the J gene lost 6 bases, with 14 bases spanning the gap. This CDR3 is built from 14 residues. Per germline, CDR1 MNHEY and CDR2 SVGAGI. Here the CDR3 DNA reads TGTGCCAGCAGCTCCCGAGGATCGGCCGGGGAGCTGTTTTTT. Its protein is CASSSRGSAGELFF.

The chain has TRBV11-3 and TRBJ2-1, with D unclear. The V gene lost 2 bases and the J gene lost 1 base, with 9 bases spanning the gap. Germline values: CDR1 SGHNT, CDR2 YENEEA. This CDR3 is built from 15 residues. CDR3 in DNA: TGTGCCAGCAGCTTAAGTCATACTTCCTACAATGAGCAGTTCTTC. It translates to CASSLSHTSYNEQFF.